Below, one T cell receptor (beta chain) is given with its context. There are a few counts of this clone. It has no known antigen specificity. No qualities accompany the bases; no much larger clone lies one base away. CDR1 KGHSH and CDR2 LQKENI are derived from the germline V gene. The germline V and J ends show losses of 3 bases and 3 bases respectively, and no gene match explains 5 bases of the junction. From the cysteine up to the phenylalanine, the CDR3 has a length of 15 residues. The sequence is cut down to CDR3 DNA, 45 bases in frame from base 1. The data were taken from a study of beta chain features in type 1 diabetes (dated by TCRdb to 2016 to 2018). General notes on the study: Mean age, gender distribution, total cell number and subset yield were not different between patients and healthy donors. Across all samples, approximately 100 million sorted cells were examined, and cell number per subset correlated strongly with RNA yield. In the study, TCRB repertoires of sorted circulating CD4+ T cell subsets from recently diagnosed type 1 diabetes patients were compared with those of matched healthy donors. Naive and central memory subsets were obtained from all 28 donors, but regulatory and stem cell-like memory subsets were isolated from only 8 patients and roughly 8 healthy donors.

Results the study describes overall, beyond this receptor: The naive, central memory and regulatory TCRB repertoires appeared to resemble one another more closely among patients than among healthy donors. PCR may preferentially amplify shorter templates, but because patient and control samples were amplified and corrected together, any resulting skew would affect both groups equally. Fewer insertions and more nucleotide deletions at VDJ recombination sites were observed in patients with type 1 diabetes, implying thymic rearrangement abnormalities. Because small numbers of individuals were included in the HLA sub-analyses, any influence of HLA type on TCRB rearrangement was left unresolved. Sequencing cDNA rather than genomic DNA could over-represent highly expressing activated cells, although activation and CD3 levels did not differ between groups. Type 1 diabetes patients showed a moderate but significant shortening of TCRB CDR3 length in all four CD4+ subsets.

From each donor, a single peripheral blood sample of approximately 120 mL on average was drawn into heparinised tubes. Using a panel that included CD45RO, CCR7, CD25, CD127, CD95 and CD27, naive, central memory, regulatory and stem cell-like memory CD4+ T cells were sorted on a BD FACSAria II. A purity above 95% was achieved for all sorted populations. PBMCs were separated immediately by Lymphoprep density gradient centrifugation and were stained directly, without being cultured. So that batch effects would be minimized, each experiment stained and sorted samples in pairs, pairing one healthy donor with one patient. The High Capacity cDNA Reverse Transcription Kit was used to reverse transcribe all of the isolated RNA, meaning that expressed TCRB transcripts were what got sequenced. Deep immunoSEQ sequencing was applied to naive, central memory and regulatory T cell samples, giving an average of roughly 3.5 million total reads per sample. Sorted cells were lysed in RLT buffer and RNA was extracted with DNase-treated RNeasy Micro or Mini kits, depending on cell number. To prevent cross-contamination, each cell subset was processed individually, whereas patient and healthy donor samples were processed jointly. TCRB sequences were amplified from cDNA with the immunoSEQ multiplex PCR, producing 87-bp fragments spanning the CDR3 region. Sequencing of the amplicons was performed on the Illumina HiSeq platform. The study's own analysis went as follows. PCR bias was corrected computationally using synthetic template baselines, and reads within Hamming distance 2 were collapsed, with unmergeable singletons discarded. Reads were aligned against IMGT so that V, D and J genes, CDR3 length and insertions or deletions at six rearrangement sites could be assigned. Clonotype counts were normalized to sorted cell number within each subset before computing true diversity and Gini coefficients with the tcR R package. Repertoire sharing was quantified using the overlap coefficient calculated on TCRB nucleotide sequences. Out-of-frame TCRB sequences from naive cells were analyzed to stand in for the pre-selection repertoire. TCRdb re-hosts the immuneACCESS table, in-frame sequences only. Its copies lack some clones; in the studies checked, an unresolved V gene accounts for under half of them, and the cause for the rest is not known. The V and J calls and the clone size are those of that table, but D and trimming were determined from the DNA. The table for this sample lists fewer than 450,000 clones; approximately 12% of them were counted only once. In total, the top ten clones hold roughly 0.016% of the sample.

Material: naive CD4+ T cells from blood. Sample cell subset or site, as interpreted from the label and publication: true naive CD4+ T cells. The sequence is built from TRBV18 and TRBJ1-5; 7 central nucleotides agree with TRBD1. The source is a woman younger than 35 with type 1 diabetes. The DNA is as follows: TGTGCCAGCTCACCTGAACAGGGGACCAATCAGCCCCAGCATTTT. It translates to CASSPEQGTNQPQHF.